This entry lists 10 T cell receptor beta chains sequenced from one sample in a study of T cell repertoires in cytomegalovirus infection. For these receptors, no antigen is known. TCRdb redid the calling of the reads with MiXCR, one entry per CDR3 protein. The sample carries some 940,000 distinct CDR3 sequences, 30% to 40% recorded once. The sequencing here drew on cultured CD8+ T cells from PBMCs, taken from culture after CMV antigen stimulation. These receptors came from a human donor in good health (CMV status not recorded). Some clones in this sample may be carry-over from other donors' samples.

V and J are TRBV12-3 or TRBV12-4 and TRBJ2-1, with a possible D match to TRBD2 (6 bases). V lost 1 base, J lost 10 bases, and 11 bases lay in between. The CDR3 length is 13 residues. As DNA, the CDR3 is TGTGCCAGCAGTTTAGATAGCGGTGCGGAGCAGTTCTTC. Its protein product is CASSLDSGAEQFF.

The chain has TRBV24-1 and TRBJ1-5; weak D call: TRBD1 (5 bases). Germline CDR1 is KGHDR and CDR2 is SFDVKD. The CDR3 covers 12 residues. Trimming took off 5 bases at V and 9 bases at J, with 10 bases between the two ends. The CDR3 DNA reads TGTGCCACCAGTGGCTCGGGGCGGCCCCAGCATTTT. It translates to CATSGSGRPQHF.

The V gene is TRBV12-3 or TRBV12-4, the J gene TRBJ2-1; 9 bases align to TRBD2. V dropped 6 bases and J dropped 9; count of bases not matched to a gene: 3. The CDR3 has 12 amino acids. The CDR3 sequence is CASSSSGVEQFF. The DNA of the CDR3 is TGTGCCAGCAGCTCTAGCGGGGTTGAGCAGTTCTTC.

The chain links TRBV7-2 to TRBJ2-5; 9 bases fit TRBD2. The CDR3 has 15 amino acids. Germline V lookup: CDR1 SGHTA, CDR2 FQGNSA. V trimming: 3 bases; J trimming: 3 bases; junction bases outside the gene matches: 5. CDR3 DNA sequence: TGTGCCAGCAGCTTCCTAGCGGGGAGCAAAGAGACCCAGTACTTC. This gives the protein CASSFLAGSKETQYF.

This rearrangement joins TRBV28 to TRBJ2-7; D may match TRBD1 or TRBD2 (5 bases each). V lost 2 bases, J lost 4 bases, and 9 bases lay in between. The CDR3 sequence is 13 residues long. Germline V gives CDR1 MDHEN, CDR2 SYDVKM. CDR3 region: CASSLEGLYEQYV. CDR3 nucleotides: TGTGCCAGCAGTTTAGAGGGGCTTTACGAGCAGTACGTC.

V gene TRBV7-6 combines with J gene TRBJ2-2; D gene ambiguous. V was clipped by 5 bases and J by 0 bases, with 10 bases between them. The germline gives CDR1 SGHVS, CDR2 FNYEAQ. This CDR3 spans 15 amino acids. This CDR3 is CASSREITNTGELFF. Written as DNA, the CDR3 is TGTGCCAGCAGCCGTGAAATTACGAACACCGGGGAGCTGTTTTTT. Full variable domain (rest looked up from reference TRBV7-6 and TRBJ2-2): GAGVSQSPRYKVTKRGQDVALRCDPISGHVSLYWYRQALGQGPEFLTYFNYEAQQDKSGLPNDRFSAERPEGSISTLTIQRTEQRDSAMYRCASSREITNTGELFFGEGSRLTVL.

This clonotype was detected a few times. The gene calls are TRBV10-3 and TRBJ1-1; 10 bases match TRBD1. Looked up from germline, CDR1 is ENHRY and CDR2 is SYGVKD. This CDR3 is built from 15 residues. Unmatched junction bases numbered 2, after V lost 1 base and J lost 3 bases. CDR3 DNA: TGTGCCATCAGTGAGTTAGGACAGGGGGACACTGAAGCTTTCTTT. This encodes CAISELGQGDTEAFF.

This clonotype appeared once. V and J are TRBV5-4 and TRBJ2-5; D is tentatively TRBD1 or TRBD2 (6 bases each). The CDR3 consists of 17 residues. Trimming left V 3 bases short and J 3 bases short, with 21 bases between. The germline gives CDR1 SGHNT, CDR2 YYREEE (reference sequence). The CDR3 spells CASSYPRGQYGEETQYF. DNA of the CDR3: TGTGCCAGCAGCTACCCCCGGGGGCAGTACGGAGAAGAGACCCAGTACTTC.

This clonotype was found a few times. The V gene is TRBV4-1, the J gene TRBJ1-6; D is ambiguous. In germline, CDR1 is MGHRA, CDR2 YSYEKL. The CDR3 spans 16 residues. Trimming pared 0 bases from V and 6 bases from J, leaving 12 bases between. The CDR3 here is CASSQDGGGLNSPLHF. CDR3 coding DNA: TGCGCCAGCAGCCAAGATGGCGGAGGTCTTAATTCACCCCTCCACTTT.

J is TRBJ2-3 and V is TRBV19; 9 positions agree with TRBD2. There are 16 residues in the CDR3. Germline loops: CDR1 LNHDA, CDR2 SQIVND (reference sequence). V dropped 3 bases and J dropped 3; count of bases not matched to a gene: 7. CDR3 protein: CASSMLGGGGTDTQYF. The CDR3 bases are TGTGCCAGTAGTATGTTGGGCGGGGGGGGGACAGATACGCAGTATTTT.